The 19 T cell receptor beta chains below all came from one sample that was sequenced in a study of CD8+ T cells in alopecia areata. The sequencing template was cDNA reverse transcribed from extracted RNA. Sequenced by immunoSEQ multiplex PCR; TCRdb stores in-frame clones only, minus some. This table holds 98,000 or so clones, roughly 64% found once. Source material: CD8+ T cells sorted from blood. The receptors here all came from a human donor in good health.

The rearrangement uses TRBV29-1 and TRBJ2-1; D not resolved. CDR1 SQVTM and CDR2 ANQGSEA come from the germline V gene. CDR3 length: 10 residues. V lost 6 bases and J lost 10, with 10 bases in between. CDR3 sequence (DNA): TGCAGCGTGAGACTCGGGGAGCAGTTCTTC. It translates to CSVRLGEQFF.

This clone was found a few times. V usage is TRBV13 and J usage is TRBJ1-1; the match to TRBD1 covers 7 bases. Germline V gene lookup returns CDR1 PRHDT and CDR2 FYEKMQ (reference sequence). The CDR3 runs 12 residues. The V and J ends lost 5 bases and 3 bases, in that order; junction bases with no gene match: 0. CDR3 coding DNA: TGTGCCAGCAGCACAGGGGACACTGAAGCTTTCTTT. Protein sequence: CASSTGDTEAFF.

This clone was found once. V gene TRBV5-1 combines with J gene TRBJ1-1, with 9 bases matching TRBD1. The V and J ends lost 5 bases and 4 bases, in that order; junction bases with no gene match: 6. In germline, CDR1 is SGHRS, CDR2 YFSETQ. The CDR3 consists of 14 residues. CDR3 loop: CASSLQGARTEAFF. The CDR3 nucleotides read TGCGCCAGCAGTTTACAGGGGGCCCGCACTGAAGCTTTCTTT.

CDR3 amino acids: CASSEIEGASYEQYF. The CDR3, as DNA: TGTGCCAGCAGTGAGATTGAGGGGGCCTCCTACGAGCAGTACTTC. The V and J genes are TRBV2 and TRBJ2-7, with 7 bases matching TRBD1. In germline, CDR1 is SNHLY, CDR2 FYNNEI. With 3 bases clipped from V and 0 bases from J, the junction kept 5 bases outside the gene matches. This CDR3 region has 15 residues.

J is TRBJ2-7 and V is TRBV9; the match to TRBD1 covers 11 bases. This CDR3 has 13 residues. The V segment lost 4 bases and the J segment 6 bases; nucleotides outside the gene matches: 3. Germline CDR1 is SGDLS and CDR2 is YYNGEE. CDR3 DNA sequence: TGTGCCAGCAGCCCCGGGACAGGGGGCGAGCAGTACTTC. This codes for CASSPGTGGEQYF.

The rearrangement uses TRBV10-2 and TRBJ1-2; unclear D gene. CDR1 WSHSY and CDR2 SAAADI come from the germline V gene. V lost 0 bases and J 6 bases, leaving 8 bases between the germline ends. The CDR3 runs to 13 residues. The CDR3 is CASSESISNGYTF. Here the CDR3 DNA reads TGCGCCAGCAGTGAGTCGATTTCTAATGGCTACACCTTC.

This clone was observed a few times. The gene calls are TRBV6-5 and TRBJ1-2; D not resolved. CDR1 is MNHEY, CDR2 SVGAGI, per germline. This CDR3 has 12 residues. Trimming shortened V by 6 bases and J by 4 bases, and 9 bases separated the two germline ends. CDR3: CASSATSYGYTF. The CDR3 bases are TGTGCCAGCAGCGCGACCTCCTATGGCTACACCTTC.

V is TRBV7-3 and J is TRBJ2-5, with D possibly matching TRBD2 (7 bases). Germline V CDR1 and CDR2: SGHTA, FQGTGA. Trimming removed 6 bases at V and 5 bases at J, with 19 bases between. CDR3 length: 15 amino acids. CDR3 amino acids: CASSPSGGVRETQYF. In DNA, the CDR3 is TGTGCCAGCAGTCCTTCGGGGGGCGTCCGGGAGACCCAGTACTTC. Complete variable domain (other parts from reference TRBV7-3 and TRBJ2-5): GAGVSQTPSNKVTEKGKYVELRCDPISGHTALYWYRQSLGQGPEFLIYFQGTGAADDSGLPNDRFFAVRPEGSVSTLKIQRTERGDSAVYLCASSPSGGVRETQYFGPGTRLLVL.

This chain joins TRBV2 and TRBJ2-1; maybe TRBD1 (5 bases). V was pared by 7 bases and J by 5 bases, with 18 bases between. Germline V gene lookup returns CDR1 SNHLY and CDR2 FYNNEI. The CDR3 runs 15 residues. The CDR3 loop is CASIPTGLKNNEQFF. The CDR3 region has the DNA TGTGCCAGCATACCTACAGGCCTGAAAAACAATGAGCAGTTCTTC.

This chain connects TRBV9 to TRBJ1-2, with D perhaps matching TRBD1 (5 bases). Germline loops: CDR1 SGDLS, CDR2 YYNGEE. The CDR3 consists of 15 residues. The V gene lost 3 bases and the J gene lost 2 bases, with 14 bases spanning the gap. The CDR3 here is CASSGGLLGNYGYTF. CDR3 nucleotides: TGTGCCAGCAGCGGGGGCCTGCTGGGGAACTATGGCTACACCTTC.

This clone was counted between two and nine times. The J gene is TRBJ2-1, the V gene TRBV25-1; D is possibly TRBD1 or TRBD2 (5 bases each). Germline CDR1 is MGHDK and CDR2 is SYGVNS. There are 15 residues in the CDR3. V gave up 3 bases and J gave up 6 bases, with 15 bases separating them. The CDR3 region is CASSDTGTFSNEQFF. The CDR3 nucleotides are TGTGCCAGCAGTGATACCGGGACCTTCTCCAATGAGCAGTTCTTC.

The rearrangement links TRBV30 to TRBJ2-7; D may be TRBD2 (5 bases). CDR1 and CDR2 from the germline V gene are GTSNPN and SVGIG (reference sequence). Trimming took off 8 bases at V and 4 bases at J, with 21 bases between the two ends. The CDR3 loop spans 14 amino acids. The CDR3 region has the DNA TGTGCCGGAGCGGAAGTCCAGGACGAGTACGAGCAGTACTTC. As protein: CAGAEVQDEYEQYF. Using reference TRBV30 and TRBJ2-7 for the parts outside the CDR3, the full variable domain is SQTIHQWPATLVQPVGSPLSLECTVEGTSNPNLYWYRQAAGRGLQLLFYSVGIGQISSEVPQNLSASRPQDRQFILSSKKLLLSDSGFYLCAGAEVQDEYEQYFGPGTRLTVT.

This clone was picked up a small number of times. The chain employs TRBV7-9 and TRBJ1-2, with D hard to call. The CDR3 consists of 13 residues. V was cut by 1 base and J by 3 bases, with 6 bases left in between. Germline V lookup: CDR1 SEHNR, CDR2 FQNEAQ (reference sequence). CDR3 loop: CASSLGSDYGYTF. CDR3 nucleotides: TGTGCCAGCAGCTTAGGCTCCGACTATGGCTACACCTTC.

The chain has TRBV4-2 and TRBJ1-1; D uncertain. The CDR3 is 16 amino acids. Trimming took off 4 bases at V and 10 bases at J, with 25 bases between the two ends. The germline V gene has CDR1 LGHNA and CDR2 YNFKEQ. CDR3 DNA sequence: TGTGCCAGCAGCCGAACAATAGCCCCGTGGGTCCCGGCAGCTTTCTTT. This gives the protein CASSRTIAPWVPAAFF.

The rearrangement joins TRBV29-1 to TRBJ1-2; 8 nucleotides align to TRBD1. The CDR3 consists of 14 residues. V trimming: 8 bases; J trimming: 1 base; junction bases outside the gene matches: 9. CDR1 is SQVTM and CDR2 is ANQGSEA in the germline V gene. The CDR3, as DNA: TGCAGCACAGGTCCACAGGGGGTTAACTATGGCTACACCTTC. Its protein is CSTGPQGVNYGYTF.

The V gene is TRBV4-3, the J gene TRBJ1-3; D uncertain. CDR3 length: 15 amino acids. In germline, CDR1 is LGHNA, CDR2 YSLEER. Trimming took 0 bases from V and 1 from J, leaving 7 bases between them. CDR3 sequence: CASSQDPGSGNTIYF. The CDR3 bases are TGCGCCAGCAGCCAAGATCCGGGGTCTGGAAACACCATATATTTT.

The V gene is TRBV29-1, the J gene TRBJ1-2; 9 bases line up with TRBD1. Per the germline V gene, CDR1 is SQVTM and CDR2 is ANQGSEA. V was pared by 7 bases and J by 4 bases, with 7 bases of the junction left unmatched. CDR3 size: 13 residues. The CDR3 coding sequence is TGCAGCGCCCGGACAGGGGTGAGCTATGGCTACACCTTC. Translating gives CSARTGVSYGYTF.

As concerns this clone: This sample also contains other DNA sequences that code for the same CDR3. V usage is TRBV2 and J usage is TRBJ2-7; TRBD2 matches 8 bases. Germline assignment: CDR1 SNHLY and CDR2 FYNNEI. With V trimmed by 2 bases and J by 1 base, 1 base remained unmatched. The CDR3 is 14 residues long. CDR3 sequence: CASSESGGSYEQYF. As DNA, the CDR3 is TGTGCCAGCAGTGAAAGCGGGGGTTCCTACGAGCAGTACTTC.

The chain joins TRBV15 to TRBJ1-1; D gene ambiguous. V dropped 3 bases and J dropped 8 bases, with 10 bases sitting between them. This CDR3 comprises 12 residues. Looked up from germline, CDR1 is LNHNV and CDR2 is YYDKDF (reference sequence). DNA of the CDR3: TGTGCCACCAGCAGTCATGCGTGGGAAGCTTTCTTT. It is translated as CATSSHAWEAFF.